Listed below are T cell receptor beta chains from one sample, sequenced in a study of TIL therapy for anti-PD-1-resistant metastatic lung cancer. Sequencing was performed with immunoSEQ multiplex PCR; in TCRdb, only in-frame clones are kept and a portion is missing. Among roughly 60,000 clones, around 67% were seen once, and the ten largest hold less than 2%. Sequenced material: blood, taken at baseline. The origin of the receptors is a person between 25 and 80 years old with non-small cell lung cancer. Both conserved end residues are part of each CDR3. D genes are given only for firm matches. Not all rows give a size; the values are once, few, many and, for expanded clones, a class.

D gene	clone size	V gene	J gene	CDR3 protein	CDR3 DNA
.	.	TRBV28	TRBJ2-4	CAIRGEAKNIQYF	TGTGCCATTCGAGGGGAAGCCAAAAACATTCAGTACTTC
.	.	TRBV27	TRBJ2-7	CASSLGQSRSSYEQYF	TGTGCCAGCAGTTTAGGACAGAGTCGTAGCTCCTACGAGCAGTACTTC
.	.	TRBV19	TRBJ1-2	CASSLSPLGGRIYGYTF	TGTGCCAGTAGTCTCTCCCCACTAGGGGGGCGGATATATGGCTACACCTTC
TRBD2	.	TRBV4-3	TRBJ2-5	CASSQRARGGRVVTQYF	TGCGCCAGCAGCCAGCGAGCACGGGGGGGGCGTGTGGTGACCCAGTACTTC
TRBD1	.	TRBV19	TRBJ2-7	CASSIVPLRQGAGEQYF	TGTGCCAGTAGTATAGTCCCCCTCCGACAGGGGGCAGGAGAGCAGTACTTC
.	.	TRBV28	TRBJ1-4	CASSLDPEPTNEKLFF	TGTGCCAGCAGTTTAGATCCCGAGCCAACTAATGAAAAACTGTTTTTT
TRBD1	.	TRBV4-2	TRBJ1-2	CASSPIQQGNYGYTF	TGTGCCAGCAGCCCCATACAACAGGGGAACTATGGCTACACCTTC
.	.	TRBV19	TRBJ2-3	CASSLEVSTDTQYF	TGTGCCAGTAGTCTGGAAGTTAGCACAGATACGCAGTATTTT
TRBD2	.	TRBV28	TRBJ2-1	CASSQTSGKNNEQFF	TGTGCCAGCAGTCAGACTAGCGGGAAGAACAATGAGCAGTTCTTC
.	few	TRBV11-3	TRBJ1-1	CASSLTGTGTEAFF	TGTGCCAGCAGCTTAACGGGGACGGGCACTGAAGCTTTCTTT
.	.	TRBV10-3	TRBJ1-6	CAISESTNSYNSPLHF	TGTGCCATCAGTGAGTCAACGAACTCCTATAATTCACCCCTCCACTTT
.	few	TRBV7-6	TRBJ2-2	CASSPQADGELFF	TGTGCCAGCAGCCCCCAGGCGGACGGGGAGCTGTTTTTT
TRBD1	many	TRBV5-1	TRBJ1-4	CASSETGTVEKLFF	TGCGCCAGCAGCGAAACCGGGACAGTTGAAAAACTGTTTTTT
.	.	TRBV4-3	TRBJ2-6	CASSPEVVGSAGANVLTF	TGCGCCAGCAGCCCTGAGGTGGTGGGGAGCGCTGGGGCCAACGTCCTGACTTTC
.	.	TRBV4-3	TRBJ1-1	CASSRILAWSNTEAFF	TGCGCCAGCAGCCGAATATTGGCATGGTCGAACACTGAAGCTTTCTTT
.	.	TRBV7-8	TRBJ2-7	CASSLASDSTYEQYF	TGTGCCAGCAGCTTAGCGTCTGATAGCACGTACGAGCAGTACTTC
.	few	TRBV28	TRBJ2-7	CASSSSDISYEQYF	TGTGCCAGCAGTTCCTCGGACATATCCTACGAGCAGTACTTC
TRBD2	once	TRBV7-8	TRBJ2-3	CASAAGGTDTQYF	TGTGCCAGCGCGGCGGGGGGGACAGATACGCAGTATTTT
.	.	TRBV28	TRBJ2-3	CASSSSAGTDTQYF	TGTGCCAGCAGTTCGTCTGCTGGTACAGATACGCAGTATTTT
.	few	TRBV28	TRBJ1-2	CASSFLGKGDGGYTF	TGTGCCAGCAGTTTTCTTGGGAAAGGGGACGGTGGCTACACCTTC
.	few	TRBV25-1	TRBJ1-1	CASSELTGPNTEAFF	TGTGCCAGCAGTGAATTGACAGGACCGAACACTGAAGCTTTCTTT
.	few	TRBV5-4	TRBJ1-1	CASSQSGKGLYTEAFF	TGTGCCAGCAGCCAATCTGGGAAAGGACTGTACACTGAAGCTTTCTTT
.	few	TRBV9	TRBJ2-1	CASSVVPGNEQFF	TGTGCCAGCAGCGTAGTTCCGGGGAATGAGCAGTTCTTC
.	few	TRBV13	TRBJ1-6	CASNNGDFGSPLHF	TGTGCCAGCAACAATGGGGATTTCGGCTCACCCCTCCACTTT
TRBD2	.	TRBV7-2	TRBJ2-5	CASSFGLASQETQYF	TGTGCCAGCAGCTTCGGACTAGCGTCCCAAGAGACCCAGTACTTC
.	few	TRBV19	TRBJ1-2	CASVTSTGFRYGYTF	TGTGCCAGTGTCACAAGTACAGGGTTTCGCTATGGCTACACCTTC
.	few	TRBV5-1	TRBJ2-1	CASSLADKGRGDEQFF	TGCGCCAGCAGCTTGGCCGATAAGGGTCGGGGCGATGAGCAGTTCTTC
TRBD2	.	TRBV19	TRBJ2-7	CASSRGGSSYEQYF	TGTGCCAGTAGTCGTGGCGGGAGCTCCTACGAGCAGTACTTC
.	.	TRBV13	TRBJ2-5	CASSLGTSGSPLKTQYF	TGTGCCAGCAGCTTAGGGACCAGTGGGAGTCCTTTGAAGACCCAGTACTTC
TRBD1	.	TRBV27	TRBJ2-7	CASRRGTGEFYEQYF	TGTGCCAGCAGACGGGGAACAGGGGAATTCTACGAGCAGTACTTC
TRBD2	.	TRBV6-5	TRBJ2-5	CASRRAGVGQETQYF	TGTGCCAGCAGACGAGCGGGAGTGGGCCAAGAGACCCAGTACTTC
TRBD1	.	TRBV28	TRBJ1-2	CASSPTGDNYGYTF	TGTGCCAGCAGCCCGACAGGGGATAACTATGGCTACACCTTC
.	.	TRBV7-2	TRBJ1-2	CASSLDNTNYGYTF	TGTGCCAGCAGCTTAGATAACACTAACTATGGCTACACCTTC
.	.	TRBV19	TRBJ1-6	CASSISQIPGRNSPLHF	TGTGCCAGTAGTATATCCCAGATCCCCGGGCGAAATTCACCCCTCCACTTT
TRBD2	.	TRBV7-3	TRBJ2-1	CASSPWGTSGFNEQFF	TGTGCCAGCAGCCCCTGGGGGACTAGCGGGTTCAATGAGCAGTTCTTC
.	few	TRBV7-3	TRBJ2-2	CASSSIGPGELFF	TGTGCCAGCAGCTCCATCGGTCCCGGGGAGCTGTTTTTT
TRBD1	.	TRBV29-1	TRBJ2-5	CSVDRGGQGSQETQYF	TGCAGCGTTGACAGGGGGGGACAGGGATCTCAAGAGACCCAGTACTTC
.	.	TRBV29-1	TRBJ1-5	CSVDTGIGPQHF	TGCAGCGTTGATACAGGGATCGGGCCCCAGCATTTT
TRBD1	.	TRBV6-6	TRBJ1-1	CASSPQGAGTEAFF	TGTGCCAGCAGTCCACAGGGGGCAGGGACTGAAGCTTTCTTT
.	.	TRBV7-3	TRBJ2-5	CASSLFSPSTETQYF	TGTGCCAGCAGCTTATTTTCCCCATCCACAGAGACCCAGTACTTC
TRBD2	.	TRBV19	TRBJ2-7	CASSQERENPRMSSYEQYF	TGTGCCAGTAGTCAGGAGCGGGAGAATCCGCGGATGTCCTCCTACGAGCAGTACTTC
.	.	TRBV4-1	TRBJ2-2	CASSASGLMINTGELFF	TGCGCCAGCAGCGCCTCGGGTTTAATGATTAACACCGGGGAGCTGTTTTTT
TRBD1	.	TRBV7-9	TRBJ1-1	CASSLQQGAGTEAFF	TGTGCCAGCAGCTTACAACAGGGGGCAGGTACTGAAGCTTTCTTT
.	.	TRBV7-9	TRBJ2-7	CASSRDFYEQYF	TGTGCCAGCAGCCGGGACTTTTACGAGCAGTACTTC
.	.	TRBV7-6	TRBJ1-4	CASSLTDENEKLFF	TGTGCCAGCAGCTTGACCGACGAAAATGAAAAACTGTTTTTT
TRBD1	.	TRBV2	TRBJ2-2	CASRTGGQRGTGELFF	TGTGCCAGCAGAACAGGGGGCCAACGCGGGACCGGGGAGCTGTTTTTT